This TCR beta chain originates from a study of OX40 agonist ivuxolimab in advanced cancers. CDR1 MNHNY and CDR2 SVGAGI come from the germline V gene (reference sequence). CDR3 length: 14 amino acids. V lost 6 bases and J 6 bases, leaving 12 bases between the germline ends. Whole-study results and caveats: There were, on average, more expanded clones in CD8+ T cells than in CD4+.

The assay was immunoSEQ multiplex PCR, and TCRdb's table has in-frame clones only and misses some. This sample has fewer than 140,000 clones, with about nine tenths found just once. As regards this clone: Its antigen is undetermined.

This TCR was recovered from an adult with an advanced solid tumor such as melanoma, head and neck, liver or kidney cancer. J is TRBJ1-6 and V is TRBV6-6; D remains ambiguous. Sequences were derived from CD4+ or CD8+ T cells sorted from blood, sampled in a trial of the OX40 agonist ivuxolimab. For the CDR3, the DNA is TGTGCCAGCAGAATCCTTGAAAGTAATTCACCCCTCCACTTT. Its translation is CASRILESNSPLHF.